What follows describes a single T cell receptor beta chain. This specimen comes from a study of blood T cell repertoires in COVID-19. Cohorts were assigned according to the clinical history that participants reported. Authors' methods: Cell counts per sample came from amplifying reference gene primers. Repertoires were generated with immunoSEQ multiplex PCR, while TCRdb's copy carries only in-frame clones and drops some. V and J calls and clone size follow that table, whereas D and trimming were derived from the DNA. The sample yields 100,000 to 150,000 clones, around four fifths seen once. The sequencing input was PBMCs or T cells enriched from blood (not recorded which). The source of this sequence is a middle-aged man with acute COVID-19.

The CDR3 DNA reads as TGTGCCAGCACCTTAGACAGGGCTAGAGGCTACACCTTC. Its protein product is CASTLDRARGYTF. V gene TRBV2 combines with J gene TRBJ1-2; 7 bases fit TRBD1. Trimming removed 7 bases from V and 8 bases from J; junction bases left unmatched: 10. The CDR3 extends over 13 amino acids. CDR1 and CDR2 from the germline V gene are SNHLY and FYNNEI.